This TCR beta chain was identified in a study of Graves' ophthalmopathy and Graves' hyperthyroidism. At the level of the study: Peripheral blood was gathered at the point of initial diagnosis, before any treatment started.

RNA transcripts yielded amplified TCR beta CDR3 regions. First-round RT-PCR relied on HTBI primers, and a second-round multiplex PCR came next. A single record per CDR3 protein comes from TCRdb applying MiXCR to the multiplex PCR reads. Counted here are nearly 400,000 distinct CDR3 sequences, around 17% occurring once; the ten biggest clones make up around 1.5%. This clonotype was recorded a few times. Presentation of ophthalmopathy in the donors involved moderate-to-severe activity, CAS ≥3, NOSPECS ≥4 and a duration under 3 months. The CDR3 totals 15 residues. The V gene end was trimmed by 7 bases and the J gene end by 3 bases; junction bases not matched to a gene: 9.

Material: peripheral blood. The J gene is TRBJ2-7, the V gene TRBV12-3 or TRBV12-4, with TRBD2 identical over 10 bases. The TCR comes from a woman aged 18 to 35 with Graves' ophthalmopathy. The CDR3 here is CASTRLAGLDYEQYF. In DNA, the CDR3 is TGTGCCAGCACCAGACTAGCGGGTCTAGACTACGAGCAGTACTTC.